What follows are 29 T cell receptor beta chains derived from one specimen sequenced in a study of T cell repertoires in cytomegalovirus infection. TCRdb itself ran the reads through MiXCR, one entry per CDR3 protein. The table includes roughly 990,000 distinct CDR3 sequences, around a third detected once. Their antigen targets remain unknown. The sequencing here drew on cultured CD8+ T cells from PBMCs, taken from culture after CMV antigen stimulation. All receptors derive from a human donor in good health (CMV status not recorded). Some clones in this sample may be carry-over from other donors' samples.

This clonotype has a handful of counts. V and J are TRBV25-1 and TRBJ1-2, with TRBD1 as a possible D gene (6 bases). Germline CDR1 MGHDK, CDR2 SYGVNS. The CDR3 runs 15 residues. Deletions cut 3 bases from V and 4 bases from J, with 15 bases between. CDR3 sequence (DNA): TGTGCCAGCAGTGACCAGACAGGAGGTGGCTATGGCTACACCTTC. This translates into CASSDQTGGGYGYTF.

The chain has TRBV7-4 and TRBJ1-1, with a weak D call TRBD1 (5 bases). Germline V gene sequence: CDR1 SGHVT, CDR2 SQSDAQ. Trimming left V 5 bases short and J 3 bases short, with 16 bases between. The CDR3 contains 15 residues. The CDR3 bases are TGTGCCAGCAGCCACCCCCCGACAGTAGACACTGAAGCTTTCTTT. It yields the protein CASSHPPTVDTEAFF.

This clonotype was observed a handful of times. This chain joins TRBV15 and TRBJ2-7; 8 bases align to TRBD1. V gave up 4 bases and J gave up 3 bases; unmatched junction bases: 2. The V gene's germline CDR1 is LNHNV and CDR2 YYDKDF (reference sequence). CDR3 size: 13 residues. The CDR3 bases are TGTGCCACCAGCAACGGACAGGGCTACGAGCAGTACTTC. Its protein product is CATSNGQGYEQYF.

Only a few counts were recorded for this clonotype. CDR3 in amino acids: CASTVGHEQFF. The CDR3 nucleotides are TGTGCCAGCACCGTTGGCCATGAGCAGTTCTTC. The V call is TRBV12-3 or TRBV12-4, the J call TRBJ2-1, with D unresolved. The CDR3 is made up of 11 amino acids. V dropped 7 bases and J dropped 8 bases, with 9 bases sitting between them.

In nucleotides, the CDR3 is TGTGCCAGCAGTGAGCCAGTCGGCACAGATACGCAGTATTTT. Translated: CASSEPVGTDTQYF. The chain employs TRBV2 and TRBJ2-3; D is uncertain. This CDR3 is 14 amino acids long. Germline CDR1 is SNHLY and CDR2 is FYNNEI. Trimming removed 3 bases at V and 1 base at J, with 8 bases between.

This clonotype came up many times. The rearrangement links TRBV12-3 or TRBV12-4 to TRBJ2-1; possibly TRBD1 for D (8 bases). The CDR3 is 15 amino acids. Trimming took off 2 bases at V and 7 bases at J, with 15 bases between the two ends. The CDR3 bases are TGTGCCAGCAGTTTACGTCACAGGGGGGGGAATGAGCAGTTCTTC. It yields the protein CASSLRHRGGNEQFF.

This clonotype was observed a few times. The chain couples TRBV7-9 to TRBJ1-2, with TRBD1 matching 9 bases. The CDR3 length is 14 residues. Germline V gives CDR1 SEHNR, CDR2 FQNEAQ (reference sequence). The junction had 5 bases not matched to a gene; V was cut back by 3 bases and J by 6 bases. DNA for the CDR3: TGTGCCAGCAGCTTTGGACAGGGGTTAGATGGCTACACCTTC. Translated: CASSFGQGLDGYTF.

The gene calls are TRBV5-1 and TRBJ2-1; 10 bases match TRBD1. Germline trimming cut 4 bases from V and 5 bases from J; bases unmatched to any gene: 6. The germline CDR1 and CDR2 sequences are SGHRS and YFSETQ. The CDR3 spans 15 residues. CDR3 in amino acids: CASSPRQGADNEQFF. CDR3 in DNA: TGCGCCAGCAGCCCCCGACAGGGGGCCGACAATGAGCAGTTCTTC. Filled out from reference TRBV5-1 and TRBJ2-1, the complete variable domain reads KAGVTQTPRYLIKTRGQQVTLSCSPISGHRSVSWYQQTPGQGLQFLFEYFSETQRNKGNFPGRFSGRQFSNSRSEMNVSTLELGDSALYLCASSPRQGADNEQFFGPGTRLTVL.

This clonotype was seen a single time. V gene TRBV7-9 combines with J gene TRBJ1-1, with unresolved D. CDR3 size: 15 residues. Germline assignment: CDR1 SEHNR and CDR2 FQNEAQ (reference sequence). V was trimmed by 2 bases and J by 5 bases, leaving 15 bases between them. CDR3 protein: CASSLQSRPETEAFF. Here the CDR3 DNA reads TGTGCCAGCAGCTTACAAAGCAGGCCGGAGACTGAAGCTTTCTTT.

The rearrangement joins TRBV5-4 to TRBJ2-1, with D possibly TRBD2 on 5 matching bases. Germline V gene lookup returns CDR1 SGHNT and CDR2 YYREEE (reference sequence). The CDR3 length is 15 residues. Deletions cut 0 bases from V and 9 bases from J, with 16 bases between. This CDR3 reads CASSLEDFRVSEQFF. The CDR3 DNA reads TGTGCCAGCAGCTTGGAGGACTTCCGCGTCAGTGAGCAGTTCTTC.

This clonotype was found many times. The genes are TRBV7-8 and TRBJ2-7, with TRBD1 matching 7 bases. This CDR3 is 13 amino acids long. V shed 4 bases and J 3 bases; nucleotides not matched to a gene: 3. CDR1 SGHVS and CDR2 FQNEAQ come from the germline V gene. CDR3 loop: CASSSRDSYEQYF. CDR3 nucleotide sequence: TGTGCCAGCAGCTCCCGGGACAGCTACGAGCAGTACTTC.

In nucleotides, the CDR3 is TGCGCCAGCAGTGAGTCGAAGGGGTACCACGAGCAGTACTTC. Amino acid sequence: CASSESKGYHEQYF. The chain carries TRBV10-2 and TRBJ2-7, with D possibly being TRBD1 (5 bases). Per germline, CDR1 WSHSY and CDR2 SAAADI. The V end lost 0 bases, the J end lost 5 bases, and 11 bases lay between the germline ends. CDR3 length: 14 amino acids.

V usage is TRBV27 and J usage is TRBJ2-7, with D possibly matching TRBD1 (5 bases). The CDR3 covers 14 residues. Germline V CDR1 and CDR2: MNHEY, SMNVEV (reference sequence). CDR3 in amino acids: CANSLYPGSDEQYV. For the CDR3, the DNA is TGTGCCAACAGTTTATACCCAGGGTCCGACGAGCAGTACGTC.

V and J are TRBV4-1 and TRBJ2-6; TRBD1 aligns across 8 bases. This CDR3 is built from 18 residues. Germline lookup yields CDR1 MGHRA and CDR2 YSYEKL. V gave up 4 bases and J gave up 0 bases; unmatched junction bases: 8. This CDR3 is CASSPLTGASSGANVLTF. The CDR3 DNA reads TGCGCCAGCAGCCCTTTGACAGGGGCGAGCTCTGGGGCCAACGTCCTGACTTTC.

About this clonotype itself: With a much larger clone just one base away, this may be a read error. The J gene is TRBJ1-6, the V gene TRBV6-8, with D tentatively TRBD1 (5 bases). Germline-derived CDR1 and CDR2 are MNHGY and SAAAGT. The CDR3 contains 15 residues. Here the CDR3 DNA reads TGTACCAGCAGTGAAGGCCACAGGAATAATTCACCCCTCCACTTT. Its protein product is CTSSEGHRNNSPLHF.

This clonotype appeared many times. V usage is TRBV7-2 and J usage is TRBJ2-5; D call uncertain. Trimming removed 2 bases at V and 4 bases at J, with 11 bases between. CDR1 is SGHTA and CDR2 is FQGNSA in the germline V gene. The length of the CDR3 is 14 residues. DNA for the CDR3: TGTGCCAGCAGCTTAAACGTCCCCCCAGAGACCCAGTACTTC. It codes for CASSLNVPPETQYF.

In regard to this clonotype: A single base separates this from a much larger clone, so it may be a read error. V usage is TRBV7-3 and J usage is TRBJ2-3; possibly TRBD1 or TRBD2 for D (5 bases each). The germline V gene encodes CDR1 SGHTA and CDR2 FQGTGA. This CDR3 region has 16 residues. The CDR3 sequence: CAGSSGTFLSTDTQYF. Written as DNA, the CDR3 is TGTGCCGGCAGCTCTGGGACCTTCCTTTCCACAGATACGCAGTATTTT. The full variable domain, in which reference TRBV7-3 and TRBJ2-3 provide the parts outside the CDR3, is GAGVSQTPSNKVTEKGKYVELRCDPISGHTALYWYRQSLGQGPEFLIYFQGTGAADDSGLPNDRFFAVRPEGSVSTLKIQRTERGDSAVYLCAGSSGTFLSTDTQYFGPGTRLTVL.

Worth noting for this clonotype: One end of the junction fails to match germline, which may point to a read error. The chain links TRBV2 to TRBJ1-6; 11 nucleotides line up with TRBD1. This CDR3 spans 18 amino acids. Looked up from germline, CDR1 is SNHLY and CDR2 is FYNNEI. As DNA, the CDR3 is TGTGCCAGCAGTGTCCCGGGACAGGGGGATATATATAATCCACCCCTCCACTTT. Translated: CASSVPGQGDIYNPPLHF.

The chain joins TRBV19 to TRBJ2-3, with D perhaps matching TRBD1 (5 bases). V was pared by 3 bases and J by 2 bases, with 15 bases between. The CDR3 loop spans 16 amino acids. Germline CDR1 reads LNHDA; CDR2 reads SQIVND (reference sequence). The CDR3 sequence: CASSMRFEDITDTQYF. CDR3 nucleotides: TGTGCCAGTAGTATGCGTTTTGAGGACATCACAGATACGCAGTATTTT.

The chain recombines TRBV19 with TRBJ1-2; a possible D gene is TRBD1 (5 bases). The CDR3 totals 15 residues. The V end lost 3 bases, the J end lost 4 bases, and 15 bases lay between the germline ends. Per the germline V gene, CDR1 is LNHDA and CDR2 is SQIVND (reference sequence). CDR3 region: CASSIRREWAYGYTF. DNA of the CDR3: TGTGCCAGTAGTATTCGCAGGGAATGGGCCTATGGCTACACCTTC.

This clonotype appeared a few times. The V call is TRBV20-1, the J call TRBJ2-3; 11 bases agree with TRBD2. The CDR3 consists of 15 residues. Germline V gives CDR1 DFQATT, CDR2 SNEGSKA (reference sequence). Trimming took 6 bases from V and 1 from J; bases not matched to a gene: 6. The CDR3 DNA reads TGCAGTGCCTTTCCGGGACTAGCGGGCACAGATACGCAGTATTTT. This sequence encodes CSAFPGLAGTDTQYF.

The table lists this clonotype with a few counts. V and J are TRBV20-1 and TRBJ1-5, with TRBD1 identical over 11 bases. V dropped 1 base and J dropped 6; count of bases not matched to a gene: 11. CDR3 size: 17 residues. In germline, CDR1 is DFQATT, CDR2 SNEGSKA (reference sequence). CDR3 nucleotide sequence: TGCAGTGCTAGAGGCGGTGGGGACAGGGGGTGGCCTCAGCCCCAGCATTTT. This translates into CSARGGGDRGWPQPQHF.

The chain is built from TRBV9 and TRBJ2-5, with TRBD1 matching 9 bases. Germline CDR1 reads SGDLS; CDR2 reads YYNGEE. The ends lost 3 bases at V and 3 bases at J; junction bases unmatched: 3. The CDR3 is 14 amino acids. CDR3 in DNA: TGTGCCAGCAGCGCCTGGGACAGGGAAGAGACCCAGTACTTC. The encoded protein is CASSAWDREETQYF.

The CDR3, as DNA: TGTGCCAGCCAACGAAAGGGGGCTACCCACAATGAGCAGTTCTTC. As protein: CASQRKGATHNEQFF. This rearrangement joins TRBV6-4 to TRBJ2-1; 7 positions agree with TRBD1. The CDR3 totals 15 residues. The V gene's germline CDR1 is MRHNA and CDR2 SNTAGT. V dropped 8 bases and J dropped 5; count of bases not matched to a gene: 12.

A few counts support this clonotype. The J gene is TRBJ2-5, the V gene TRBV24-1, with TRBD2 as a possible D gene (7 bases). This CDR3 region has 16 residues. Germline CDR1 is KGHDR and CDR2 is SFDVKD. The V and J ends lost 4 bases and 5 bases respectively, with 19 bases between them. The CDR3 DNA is TGTGCCACCAGTGACGGAGGGAGGGGGTCAGGGGAGACCCAGTACTTC. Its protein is CATSDGGRGSGETQYF.

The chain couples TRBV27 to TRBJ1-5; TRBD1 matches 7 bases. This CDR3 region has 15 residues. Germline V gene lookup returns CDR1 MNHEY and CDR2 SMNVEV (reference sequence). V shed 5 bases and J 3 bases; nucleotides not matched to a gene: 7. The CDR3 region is CASSHGTDNNQPQHF. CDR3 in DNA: TGTGCCAGCAGTCACGGGACAGACAACAATCAGCCCCAGCATTTT.

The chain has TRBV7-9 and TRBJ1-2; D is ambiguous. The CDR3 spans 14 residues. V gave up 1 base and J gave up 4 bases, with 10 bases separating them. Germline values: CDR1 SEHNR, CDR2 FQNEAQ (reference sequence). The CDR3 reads CASSLGAGGYGYTF. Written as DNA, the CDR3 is TGTGCCAGCAGCTTAGGCGCGGGCGGCTATGGCTACACCTTC.

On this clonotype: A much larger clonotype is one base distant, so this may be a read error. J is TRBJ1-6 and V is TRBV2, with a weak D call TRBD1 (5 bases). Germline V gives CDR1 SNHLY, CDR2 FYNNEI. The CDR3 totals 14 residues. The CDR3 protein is CASTRTRNNSSLHF. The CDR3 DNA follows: TGTGCCAGCACTCGGACACGCAATAATTCATCCCTCCACTTT.

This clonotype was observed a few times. This CDR3 reads CASSTSDRYGETQYF. CDR3 nucleotide sequence: TGTGCCAGCAGTACCTCGGACAGGTACGGAGAGACCCAGTACTTC. The chain joins TRBV6-2 or TRBV6-3 to TRBJ2-5, with 7 bases matching TRBD1. CDR1 MNHEY and CDR2 SVGEGT come from the germline V gene. The CDR3 extends over 15 amino acids. After removal of 5 bases from V and 4 bases from J, the junction contained 10 bases not matched to a gene.